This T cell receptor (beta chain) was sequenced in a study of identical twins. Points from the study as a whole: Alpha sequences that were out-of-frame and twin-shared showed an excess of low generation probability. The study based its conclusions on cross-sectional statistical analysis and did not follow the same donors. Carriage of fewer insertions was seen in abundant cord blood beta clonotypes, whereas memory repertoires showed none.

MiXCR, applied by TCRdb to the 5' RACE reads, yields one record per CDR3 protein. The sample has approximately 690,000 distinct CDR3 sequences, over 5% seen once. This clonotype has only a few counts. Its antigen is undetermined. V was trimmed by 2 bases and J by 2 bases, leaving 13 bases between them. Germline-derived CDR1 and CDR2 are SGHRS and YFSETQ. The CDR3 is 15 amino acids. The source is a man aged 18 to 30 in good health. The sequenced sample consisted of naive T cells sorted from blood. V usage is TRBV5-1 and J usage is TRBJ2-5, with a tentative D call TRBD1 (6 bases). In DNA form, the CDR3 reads TGCGCCAGCAGCTTTCAGGACAGTCCGCAAGAGACCCAGTACTTC. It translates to CASSFQDSPQETQYF.